The entry that follows covers one T cell receptor beta chain sequence. No antigen is known for it. Base quality data are lacking; no much larger clone is found one base away. CDR1 SGDLS and CDR2 YYNGEE were looked up in the germline V gene. The CDR3 runs 15 residues from the cysteine to the phenylalanine. Of all the DNA, just the CDR3 is kept, 45 bases in frame from base 1. The germline V and J ends show losses of 0 bases and 2 bases respectively, and no gene match explains 3 bases of the junction. The immunoSEQ Assay, a bias-controlled multiplex PCR, was used to amplify TCRbeta CDR3 regions from genomic DNA. Regarding the original processing steps: The number of nucleated cells in each sample was estimated from the amplification of reference gene primers within the assay. To quantify the absolute abundance of each unique TCRbeta CDR3 rearrangement, sequence reads were collapsed and filtered. For each sample, productive Simpson clonality was calculated by taking the square root of Simpson's diversity index across productive rearrangements. As stored in TCRdb, this immuneACCESS dataset retains in-frame rearrangements with V and J assigned. A fraction of the clones does not appear; measured against another copy, unresolved V genes explain less than half of the discrepancy, and the remainder lacks a known reason. For V, J and clone size, that table is used; D and trimming come from the DNA. The sample table records about 100,000 clones; almost 90% of these occur just once. The ten largest make up 5% of the sample.

This entry belongs to a study of blood T cell repertoires in COVID-19 (dated by TCRdb to 2020 to 2021). Context from the whole study: Samples from collaborators originated in the United States, Italy and Spain and spanned both the acute and convalescent phases of COVID-19. The prospective study material was composed of cDNA or gDNA derived from T cells, B-cell-depleted T cells, or PBMCs. The dataset comprised deeply sampled blood TCRbeta repertoires from subjects exposed to, actively infected with, or recovered from COVID-19. A freely available public database, intended as a resource for researchers studying the immune response to SARS-CoV-2, is where the repertoires were released. Samples came from the ongoing ImmuneRACE study (first 160 participants) plus 1,254 subjects from 6 global collaborators. A de-identified subject ID, COVID-19 status, age in years and sex were almost always included in the sample metadata. Where available, HLA class I and class II types were obtained from metadata supplied by the sample provider rather than from assay-based typing. Study-level results and caveats: Clinical and demographic metadata were provided uncurated, with the amount varying by source and participant.

Collaborating institutions collected whole blood in K2EDTA tubes following their own protocols. For TCRbeta analysis, collaborator samples were shipped as frozen whole blood, as isolated PBMCs, or as DNA extracted from either sample type. Sequenced sample: peripheral blood. The TCR comes from a human donor in a cohort sampled during active COVID-19. The rearranged chain carries TRBV9 and TRBJ2-3, and 7 junctional nucleotides match TRBD1. The CDR3 corresponds to CASSVAGGFTDTQYF. The nucleotide sequence is given as TGTGCCAGCAGCGTAGCAGGGGGATTCACAGATACGCAGTATTTT.